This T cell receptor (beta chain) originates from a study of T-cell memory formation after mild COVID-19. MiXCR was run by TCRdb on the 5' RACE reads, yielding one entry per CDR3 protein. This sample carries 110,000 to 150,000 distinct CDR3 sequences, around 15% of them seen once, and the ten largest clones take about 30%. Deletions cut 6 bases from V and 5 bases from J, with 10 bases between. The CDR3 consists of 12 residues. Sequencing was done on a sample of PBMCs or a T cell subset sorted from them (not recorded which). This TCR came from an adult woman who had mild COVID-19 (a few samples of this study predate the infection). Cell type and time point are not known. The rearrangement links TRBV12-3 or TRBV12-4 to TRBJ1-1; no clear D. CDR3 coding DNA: TGTGCCAGCAGGCCCTCCGGGACTGAAGCTTTCTTT. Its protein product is CASRPSGTEAFF.